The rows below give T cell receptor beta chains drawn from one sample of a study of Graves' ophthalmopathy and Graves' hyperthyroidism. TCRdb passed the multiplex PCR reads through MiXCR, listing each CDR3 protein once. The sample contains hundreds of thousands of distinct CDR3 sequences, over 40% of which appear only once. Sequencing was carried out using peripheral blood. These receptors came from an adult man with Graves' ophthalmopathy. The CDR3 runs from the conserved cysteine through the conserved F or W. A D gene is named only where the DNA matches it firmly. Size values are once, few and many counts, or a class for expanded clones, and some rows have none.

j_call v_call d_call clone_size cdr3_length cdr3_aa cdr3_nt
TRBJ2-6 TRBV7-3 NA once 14 CASSLNAGANVLTF TGTGCCAGCAGCTTAAATGCCGGGGCCAACGTCCTGACTTTC
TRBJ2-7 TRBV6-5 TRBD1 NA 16 CASSYSHPRTGYEQYF TGTGCCAGCAGTTACTCCCACCCCCGGACAGGCTACGAGCAGTACTTC
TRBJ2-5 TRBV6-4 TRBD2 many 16 CASRPTAGDGSETQYF TGTGCCAGCAGGCCTACAGCGGGAGACGGGTCAGAGACCCAGTACTTC
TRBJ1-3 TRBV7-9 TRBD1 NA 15 CASSLFLQGAGTIYF TGTGCCAGCAGCTTATTCCTACAGGGGGCCGGCACCATATATTTT
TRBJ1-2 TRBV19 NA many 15 CASSMNRAPNYGYTF TGTGCCAGTAGTATGAACAGGGCGCCTAACTATGGCTACACCTTC
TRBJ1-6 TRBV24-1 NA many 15 CATTNRDLLNSPLHF TGTGCCACAACGAACCGGGACCTACTTAATTCACCCCTCCACTTT
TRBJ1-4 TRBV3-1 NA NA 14 CASSPQGQNEKLFF TGTGCCAGCAGTCCACAGGGTCAGAATGAAAAACTGTTTTTT
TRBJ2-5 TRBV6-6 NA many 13 CASISAGWETQYF TGTGCCAGCATCTCAGCGGGTTGGGAGACCCAGTACTTC
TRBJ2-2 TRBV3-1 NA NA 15 CASSQDSVGSGELFF TGTGCCAGCAGCCAAGATAGCGTGGGATCCGGGGAGCTGTTTTTT
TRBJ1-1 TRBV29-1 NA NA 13 CSSFPGMNTEAFF TGCAGCAGTTTCCCAGGGATGAACACTGAAGCTTTCTTT
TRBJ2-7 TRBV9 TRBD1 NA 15 CASSQGRDSFDEQYF TGTGCCAGCAGCCAAGGCCGGGACAGTTTCGACGAGCAGTACTTC
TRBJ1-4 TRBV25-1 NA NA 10 CANLNEKLFF TGTGCTAACCTTAATGAAAAACTGTTTTTT
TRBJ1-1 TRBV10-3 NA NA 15 CAISDRDPMNTEAFF TGTGCCATCAGTGACCGGGACCCCATGAACACTGAAGCTTTCTTT